This TCR beta chain appears in the sequencing data of a study of blood T cell repertoires in COVID-19. Study details: From T cells, B-cell-depleted T cells, or PBMCs came the material, which was cDNA or gDNA.

Authors' processing steps: Researchers report that nucleated cell counts were estimated from reference gene primer amplification. Method: immunoSEQ multiplex PCR; TCRdb's copy keeps in-frame clones and lacks some. V, J and clone size reflect that table, while D and trimming were determined from the DNA. The table includes a few hundred thousand clones, approximately 90% detected once. V lost 3 bases and J 3 bases, leaving 12 bases between the germline ends. The CDR3 is 15 amino acids. The germline V gene has CDR1 SNHLY and CDR2 FYNNEI. The age range of participants was about 18 to 100 years, with residence in about 25 US areas. All recovered Cohort 3 donors got two negative PCRs, got clearance, or saw symptom resolution.

Sequencing input: PBMCs or T cells enriched from blood (not recorded which). V gene TRBV2 combines with J gene TRBJ1-5; weak D call: TRBD1 (6 bases). This receptor was identified in a woman between 18 and 30 years old who had recovered from COVID-19. The CDR3 DNA is TGTGCCAGCAGTGAGGGCAGGGGCCCCAATCAGCCCCAGCATTTT. Residues: CASSEGRGPNQPQHF. Based on the CDR3 plus reference TRBV2 and TRBJ1-5, the full variable domain is EPEVTQTPSHQVTQMGQEVILRCVPISNHLYFYWYRQILGQKVEFLVSFYNNEISEKSEIFDDQFSVERPDGSNFTLKIRSTKLEDSAMYFCASSEGRGPNQPQHFGDGTRLSIL.